This T cell receptor (beta chain) came from a study of T cell changes during pregnancy in multiple sclerosis. Produced via immunoSEQ multiplex PCR; TCRdb's table is partial and in-frame only. The sample has some 30,000 clones; roughly nine tenths are singletons. The CDR3 covers 12 residues. Per germline, CDR1 SNHLY and CDR2 FYNNEI. The rearrangement links TRBV2 to TRBJ2-7; 8 bases fit TRBD1. The sequence was obtained from a female donor in good health, enrolled as a control in a pregnancy study. The sequencing used CD8+ T cells from peripheral blood mononuclear cells, collected in the second trimester of pregnancy. DNA for the CDR3: TGTGCATTAGTTGGGACAGGTGACGAGCAGTACTTC. Protein: CALVGTGDEQYF.